The rows below give T cell receptor beta chains drawn from one sample of a study of shared clonotypes between healthy human individuals. Here immunoSEQ multiplex PCR was the method, and the copy in TCRdb shows in-frame clones only, minus some. The profile shows 2 million to 2.5 million clones, about 94% of them singletons. Sequenced: naive CD4+ T cells sorted from blood. These receptors came from a man younger than 30 in good health. Both conserved end residues are part of each CDR3. D genes are given only for firm matches. Clone size is given for some rows only: seen once, a few or many times, or a class if the clone is expanded.

V gene: TRBV19; J gene: TRBJ2-7; D gene: TRBD1; clone size: few; CDR3 length: 13; CDR3 protein: CASSRDRGYEQYF; CDR3 DNA: TGTGCCAGTAGTAGAGACAGGGGCTACGAGCAGTACTTC
V gene: TRBV5-4; J gene: TRBJ1-2; D gene: -; clone size: -; CDR3 length: 15; CDR3 protein: CASSLEPGMNYGYTF; CDR3 DNA: TGTGCCAGCAGCTTGGAGCCGGGGATGAACTATGGCTACACCTTC
V gene: TRBV5-1; J gene: TRBJ2-7; D gene: -; clone size: -; CDR3 length: 14; CDR3 protein: CASSLDGGSPEQYF; CDR3 DNA: TGCGCCAGCAGCTTGGACGGTGGTTCTCCCGAGCAGTACTTC
V gene: TRBV5-1; J gene: TRBJ2-7; D gene: TRBD2; clone size: -; CDR3 length: 18; CDR3 protein: CASSLTQFSGRRPYEQYF; CDR3 DNA: TGCGCCAGCAGCTTGACCCAATTTAGCGGGAGGCGTCCCTACGAGCAGTACTTC
V gene: TRBV10-3; J gene: TRBJ1-5; D gene: -; clone size: -; CDR3 length: 15; CDR3 protein: CAISESQGFGQPQHF; CDR3 DNA: TGTGCCATCAGTGAGTCCCAGGGGTTCGGACAGCCCCAGCATTTT
V gene: TRBV5-1; J gene: TRBJ1-2; D gene: -; clone size: -; CDR3 length: 13; CDR3 protein: CASSSDGFYGYTF; CDR3 DNA: TGCGCCAGCAGCTCCGACGGCTTCTATGGCTACACCTTC
V gene: TRBV6-5; J gene: TRBJ2-3; D gene: -; clone size: -; CDR3 length: 13; CDR3 protein: CASIDYYTDTQYF; CDR3 DNA: TGTGCCAGCATCGACTACTACACAGATACGCAGTATTTT
V gene: TRBV6-5; J gene: TRBJ2-1; D gene: -; clone size: once; CDR3 length: 16; CDR3 protein: CASSYVAVSSYNEQFF; CDR3 DNA: TGTGCCAGCAGTTACGTGGCTGTGAGCTCCTACAATGAGCAGTTCTTC
V gene: TRBV5-1; J gene: TRBJ2-5; D gene: TRBD2; clone size: -; CDR3 length: 14; CDR3 protein: CASSPGLAGETQYF; CDR3 DNA: TGCGCCAGCAGCCCTGGACTAGCGGGAGAGACCCAGTACTTC
V gene: TRBV28; J gene: TRBJ1-3; D gene: TRBD1; clone size: once; CDR3 length: 16; CDR3 protein: CASSLSQGAGGNTIYF; CDR3 DNA: TGTGCCAGCAGTTTGTCACAGGGGGCGGGAGGAAACACCATATATTTT
V gene: TRBV5-1; J gene: TRBJ2-5; D gene: -; clone size: -; CDR3 length: 16; CDR3 protein: CASSPEAAIIQETQYF; CDR3 DNA: TGCGCCAGCAGCCCCGAGGCAGCGATCATCCAAGAGACCCAGTACTTC
V gene: TRBV7-9; J gene: TRBJ2-3; D gene: -; clone size: -; CDR3 length: 14; CDR3 protein: CASSLSGTSDTQYF; CDR3 DNA: TGTGCCAGCAGCCTCTCCGGGACTTCAGATACGCAGTATTTT
V gene: TRBV18; J gene: TRBJ2-2; D gene: TRBD1; clone size: -; CDR3 length: 18; CDR3 protein: CASSPLAGGLSNTGELFF; CDR3 DNA: TGTGCCAGCTCACCATTGGCAGGGGGCCTTTCTAACACCGGGGAGCTGTTTTTT
V gene: TRBV7-9; J gene: TRBJ1-4; D gene: -; clone size: -; CDR3 length: 14; CDR3 protein: CASTSGQLNEKLFF; CDR3 DNA: TGTGCCAGCACCTCAGGACAGCTTAATGAAAAACTGTTTTTT
V gene: TRBV10-3; J gene: TRBJ1-2; D gene: -; clone size: -; CDR3 length: 14; CDR3 protein: CAISESETGRGYTF; CDR3 DNA: TGTGCCATCAGTGAGTCAGAGACAGGACGGGGCTACACCTTC
V gene: TRBV6-1; J gene: TRBJ2-1; D gene: -; clone size: -; CDR3 length: 14; CDR3 protein: CASRGGLAGNEQFF; CDR3 DNA: TGTGCCAGCAGGGGAGGTCTCGCCGGAAATGAGCAGTTCTTC
V gene: TRBV10-2; J gene: TRBJ2-6; D gene: -; clone size: -; CDR3 length: 12; CDR3 protein: CASTVGANVLTF; CDR3 DNA: TGCGCCAGCACGGTTGGGGCCAACGTCCTGACTTTC
V gene: TRBV7-9; J gene: TRBJ1-4; D gene: -; clone size: -; CDR3 length: 15; CDR3 protein: CASSFSGGTNEKLFF; CDR3 DNA: TGTGCCAGCAGTTTTTCGGGGGGAACTAATGAAAAACTGTTTTTT
V gene: TRBV7-9; J gene: TRBJ1-4; D gene: -; clone size: once; CDR3 length: 14; CDR3 protein: CASSFPGTNEKLFF; CDR3 DNA: TGTGCCAGCAGCTTCCCAGGGACTAATGAAAAACTGTTTTTT